Below, 26 T cell receptor beta chains from the same sample are listed, as sequenced in a study of blood T cell repertoires in COVID-19 (dated by TCRdb to the early 2020s). The library was prepared using the immunoSEQ multiplex PCR assay. The table comes from immuneACCESS by way of TCRdb, which keeps in-frame sequences with V and J called. Part of the clones is missing from these tables; in studies checked, under half for an unresolved V gene and the rest for unknown reasons. The sample table contains a few hundred thousand clones; only one count was recorded for around 84% of them. The top ten constitute over 7% of the sample. The sample taken for sequencing was PBMCs or T cells enriched from blood (not recorded which). These receptors were collected from a woman aged 35 to 49 with acute COVID-19.

This clone turned up a few times. The V call is TRBV29-1, the J call TRBJ2-5; possibly TRBD1 for D (6 bases). Trimming took off 6 bases at V and 0 bases at J, with 8 bases between the two ends. Germline V gene sequence: CDR1 SQVTM, CDR2 ANQGSEA. The CDR3 spans 12 residues. The CDR3 sequence: CSVQGHQETQYF. The CDR3 coding sequence is TGCAGCGTACAGGGACACCAAGAGACCCAGTACTTC.

V usage is TRBV28 and J usage is TRBJ2-6, with D tentatively TRBD1 (5 bases). Germline CDR1 and CDR2: MDHEN and SYDVKM. The CDR3 consists of 15 residues. V was shortened by 8 bases and J by 4 bases, with 15 bases between the two germline ends. CDR3 nucleotide sequence: TGTGCCAGCGGTATGCGTGGGGCCGGGGCCAACGTCCTGACTTTC. The encoded protein is CASGMRGAGANVLTF.

The gene calls are TRBV20-1 and TRBJ2-1, with 9 nucleotides matching TRBD2. V was pared by 3 bases and J by 9 bases, with 9 bases of the junction left unmatched. This CDR3 contains 14 residues. CDR1 is DFQATT and CDR2 is SNEGSKA in the germline V gene (reference sequence). The CDR3 region is CSASSLAGPGEQFF. The CDR3 region has the DNA TGCAGTGCTAGTAGTCTAGCGGGGCCAGGTGAGCAGTTCTTC.

The V call is TRBV27, the J call TRBJ2-7; D perhaps matches TRBD1 (6 bases). V lost 4 bases and J 1 base, leaving 14 bases between the germline ends. The germline gives CDR1 MNHEY, CDR2 SMNVEV (reference sequence). The CDR3 has 15 residues. The chain's CDR3 is CASSSSLDRSYEQYF. The DNA of the CDR3 is TGTGCCAGCAGTTCCTCTCTGGACAGATCCTACGAGCAGTACTTC.

This sequence joins TRBV19 and TRBJ1-6; weak D call: TRBD1 (6 bases). The V gene lost 7 bases and the J gene lost 7 bases, with 14 bases spanning the gap. Germline CDR1 LNHDA, CDR2 SQIVND (reference sequence). This CDR3 has 14 amino acids. The CDR3 protein is CASIGRGHNSPLHF. The CDR3 nucleotides read TGTGCCAGTATAGGGAGGGGACACAATTCACCCCTCCACTTT. Based on the CDR3 plus reference TRBV19 and TRBJ1-6, the full variable domain is DGGITQSPKYLFRKEGQNVTLSCEQNLNHDAMYWYRQDPGQGLRLIYYSQIVNDFQKGDIAEGYSVSREKKESFPLTVTSAQKNPTAFYLCASIGRGHNSPLHFGNGTRLTVT.

The gene calls are TRBV27 and TRBJ2-7, with 14 bases lining up with TRBD2. With 6 bases clipped from V and 4 bases from J, the junction kept 11 bases outside the gene matches. Germline V CDR1 and CDR2: MNHEY, SMNVEV (reference sequence). The CDR3 loop spans 17 amino acids. The CDR3 protein is CASSRRLAGGLKYEQYF. In DNA form, the CDR3 reads TGTGCCAGCAGCAGAAGACTAGCGGGAGGGCTCAAATACGAGCAGTACTTC.

The chain uses TRBV7-9 and TRBJ2-3; D is unresolved. Germline-derived CDR1 and CDR2 are SEHNR and FQNEAQ (reference sequence). Trimming pared 5 bases from V and 4 bases from J, leaving 22 bases between. The CDR3 spans 17 residues. The CDR3, as DNA: TGTGCCAGCAGCCTAAACCCGTCAGGTTTTGGATCAGATACGCAGTATTTT. Protein: CASSLNPSGFGSDTQYF.

A word on this clone: This specimen includes other DNA sequences encoding the same CDR3. The rearrangement links TRBV18 to TRBJ2-7; the match to TRBD1 covers 8 bases. The CDR3 has 14 amino acids. Per the germline V gene, CDR1 is KGHSH and CDR2 is LQKENI. Unmatched junction bases numbered 5, after V lost 3 bases and J lost 4 bases. The chain's CDR3 is CASSPGTGPYEQYF. As DNA, the CDR3 is TGTGCCAGCTCACCCGGGACAGGTCCTTACGAGCAGTACTTC.

The chain recombines TRBV2 with TRBJ1-2; the match to TRBD1 covers 7 bases. The germline gives CDR1 SNHLY, CDR2 FYNNEI. The ends lost 6 bases at V and 4 bases at J; junction bases unmatched: 11. The CDR3 is 15 amino acids. As DNA, the CDR3 is TGTGCCAGCAGAATCGGACAGGCGTCTCTCTATGGCTACACCTTC. Amino acids: CASRIGQASLYGYTF.

This chain links TRBV27 with TRBJ2-5; D is unclear. The germline V and J ends were trimmed by 0 bases and 5 bases, with 4 bases remaining between them. Germline V gives CDR1 MNHEY, CDR2 SMNVEV (reference sequence). The CDR3 runs to 12 residues. This CDR3 reads CASSLSGETQYF. CDR3 nucleotide sequence: TGTGCCAGCAGTTTATCCGGGGAGACCCAGTACTTC.

The J gene is TRBJ2-1, the V gene TRBV11-2, with TRBD2 identical over 8 bases. V dropped 3 bases and J dropped 9; count of bases not matched to a gene: 10. Germline V gene data show CDR1 as SGHAT and CDR2 as FQNNGV. The CDR3 extends over 15 amino acids. CDR3 residues: CASSFTSGAPSEQFF. CDR3 nucleotides: TGTGCCAGCAGCTTCACTAGCGGTGCTCCGAGTGAGCAGTTCTTC.

The chain joins TRBV6-1 to TRBJ2-2; 9 positions agree with TRBD1. Unmatched junction bases numbered 1, after V lost 2 bases and J lost 6 bases. The CDR3 has 14 residues. Germline CDR1 reads MNHNS; CDR2 reads SASEGT. The CDR3: CASSERTGAGELFF. The CDR3 DNA is TGTGCCAGCAGTGAACGGACAGGGGCCGGGGAGCTGTTTTTT.

The genes are TRBV7-2 and TRBJ1-5; D perhaps matches TRBD1 (6 bases). Looked up from germline, CDR1 is SGHTA and CDR2 is FQGNSA. The V and J ends lost 1 base and 4 bases respectively, with 14 bases between them. The CDR3 contains 16 residues. The DNA for the CDR3 is TGTGCCAGCAGCTTAGTGGGGGGGGCAGGGAATCAGCCCCAGCATTTT. Its protein is CASSLVGGAGNQPQHF.

The chain carries TRBV7-3 and TRBJ2-3; TRBD2 agrees at 8 bases. V was clipped by 3 bases and J by 4 bases; unmatched bases: 15. Germline V gene lookup returns CDR1 SGHTA and CDR2 FQGTGA. CDR3 size: 18 residues. Here the CDR3 DNA reads TGTGCCAGCAGCTTCTACCGTAGCGGGGAGGGCTACGCAGATACGCAGTATTTT. Protein: CASSFYRSGEGYADTQYF. Looking up the rest from reference TRBV7-3 and TRBJ2-3 gives the full variable domain: GAGVSQTPSNKVTEKGKYVELRCDPISGHTALYWYRQSLGQGPEFLIYFQGTGAADDSGLPNDRFFAVRPEGSVSTLKIQRTERGDSAVYLCASSFYRSGEGYADTQYFGPGTRLTVL.

This clone was detected a few times. CDR3 loop: CASSGAFQETQYF. The CDR3, as DNA: TGTGCCAGCAGTGGGGCTTTCCAAGAGACCCAGTACTTC. The chain couples TRBV28 to TRBJ2-5; TRBD1 might be the D (5 bases). Germline lookup yields CDR1 MDHEN and CDR2 SYDVKM. V was trimmed by 5 bases and J by 1 base, leaving 8 bases between them. The CDR3 spans 13 residues.

This rearrangement joins TRBV6-5 to TRBJ1-2; 12 bases line up with TRBD1. Germline V gene sequence: CDR1 MNHEY, CDR2 SVGAGI. Germline trimming cut 7 bases from V and 6 bases from J; bases unmatched to any gene: 6. This CDR3 spans 14 amino acids. The CDR3 region has the DNA TGTGCCAGCAAGGGACAGGGGGCGGTTCATGGCTACACCTTC. Translation gives CASKGQGAVHGYTF.

V is TRBV19 and J is TRBJ2-7, with 10 bases aligning to TRBD1. The CDR3 runs 16 residues. Germline V gene sequence: CDR1 LNHDA, CDR2 SQIVND (reference sequence). The V gene end was trimmed by 3 bases and the J gene end by 3 bases; junction bases not matched to a gene: 8. CDR3 sequence (DNA): TGTGCCAGTAGTATCGATCGGACAGGGGGACTCTACGAGCAGTACTTC. This sequence encodes CASSIDRTGGLYEQYF.

The chain joins TRBV6-5 to TRBJ2-7; TRBD1 agrees at 8 bases. Trimming removed 11 bases from V and 6 bases from J; junction bases left unmatched: 15. Germline CDR1 is MNHEY and CDR2 is SVGAGI. This CDR3 region has 14 residues. CDR3 nucleotide sequence: TGTGCCTTTACTACCGAGACAGGGGTCCGCGAGCAGTACTTC. Its translation: CAFTTETGVREQYF.

J is TRBJ1-2 and V is TRBV5-4; no clear D gene. V lost 0 bases and J 11 bases, leaving 11 bases between the germline ends. The CDR3 spans 12 residues. Germline CDR1 SGHNT, CDR2 YYREEE (reference sequence). CDR3 residues: CASSLDSSGYTF. Here the CDR3 DNA reads TGTGCCAGCAGCTTGGATTCTTCGGGATACACCTTC.

The chain links TRBV10-3 to TRBJ1-2; TRBD1 aligns across 10 bases. Germline values: CDR1 ENHRY, CDR2 SYGVKD. The CDR3 has 16 amino acids. This CDR3 reads CGEPTGGLMKVYGYTF. The CDR3 region has the DNA TGTGGTGAACCGACAGGGGGCCTTATGAAGGTTTATGGCTACACCTTC.

J is TRBJ2-7 and V is TRBV7-3; 8 bases match TRBD2. Germline values: CDR1 SGHTA, CDR2 FQGTGA. Trimming cost V 4 bases and J 1 base; bases outside gene matches: 9. The CDR3 runs to 16 residues. The CDR3 DNA reads as TGTGCCAGCAGCTCCAGCAGCGGGAGTGAGTCCTACGAGCAGTACTTC. It translates to CASSSSSGSESYEQYF. Filled out from reference TRBV7-3 and TRBJ2-7, the complete variable domain reads GAGVSQTPSNKVTEKGKYVELRCDPISGHTALYWYRQSLGQGPEFLIYFQGTGAADDSGLPNDRFFAVRPEGSVSTLKIQRTERGDSAVYLCASSSSSGSESYEQYFGPGTRLTVT.

The V call is TRBV15, the J call TRBJ2-3; no clear D. Germline CDR1 and CDR2: LNHNV and YYDKDF (reference sequence). The CDR3 runs 16 residues. With 3 bases removed from V and 2 bases from J, the gap between germline ends came to 15 bases. CDR3 nucleotide sequence: TGTGCCACCAGCAGGAGAAGGTCTAGAGACACAGATACGCAGTATTTT. Encoded protein: CATSRRRSRDTDTQYF.

CDR3 region: CASPLAGNEAFF. The CDR3 DNA sequence: TGTGCCTCCCCACTGGCAGGGAATGAAGCTTTCTTT. The rearrangement joins TRBV30 to TRBJ1-1; D may be TRBD1 (5 bases). Germline V CDR1 and CDR2: GTSNPN, SVGIG (reference sequence). The CDR3 is made up of 12 amino acids. V was trimmed by 7 bases and J by 7 bases, leaving 16 bases between them.

CDR3 sequence (DNA): TGTGCCAGCAGCTTAGCGACTAGCGGGATTATCACAGATACGCAGTATTTT. Translated: CASSLATSGIITDTQYF. The chain recombines TRBV11-1 with TRBJ2-3; 11 bases match TRBD2. V trimming: 0 bases; J trimming: 2 bases; junction bases outside the gene matches: 4. Looked up from germline, CDR1 is SGHAT and CDR2 is FQDESV (reference sequence). The CDR3 totals 17 residues.

The V and J genes are TRBV10-1 and TRBJ2-7; 8 bases are shared with TRBD1. The germline gives CDR1 WNHNN, CDR2 SYGVQD (reference sequence). The J segment lost 5 bases and the V segment lost 10 bases, leaving 4 bases of the junction unmatched. The CDR3 runs to 11 residues. The CDR3 region is CATKTGDEQYF. In DNA form, the CDR3 reads TGCGCCACCAAGACAGGGGACGAGCAGTACTTC.

The rearrangement joins TRBV10-3 to TRBJ2-1; 7 bases line up with TRBD2. Looked up from germline, CDR1 is ENHRY and CDR2 is SYGVKD. The CDR3 is 17 amino acids. The junction had 13 bases not matched to a gene; V was cut back by 4 bases and J by 4 bases. The CDR3 nucleotides read TGTGCCATCAGTGCTGGGAGTGGAGCGGGGACTTACAATGAGCAGTTCTTC. It yields the protein CAISAGSGAGTYNEQFF.